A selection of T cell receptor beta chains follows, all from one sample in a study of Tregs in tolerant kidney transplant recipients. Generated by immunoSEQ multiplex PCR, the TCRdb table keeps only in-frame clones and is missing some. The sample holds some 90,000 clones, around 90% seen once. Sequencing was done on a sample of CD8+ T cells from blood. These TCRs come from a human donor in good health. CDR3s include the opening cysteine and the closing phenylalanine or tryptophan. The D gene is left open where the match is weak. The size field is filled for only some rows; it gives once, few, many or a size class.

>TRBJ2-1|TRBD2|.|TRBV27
TGTGCCAGCAGTTTGACCCCCCATCCTAGCGGGGCCTACAATGAGCAGTTCTTC
CASSLTPHPSGAYNEQFF
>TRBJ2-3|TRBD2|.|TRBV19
TGTGCCAGTAGTATCCTAGCGGGACGCACAGATACGCAGTATTTT
CASSILAGRTDTQYF
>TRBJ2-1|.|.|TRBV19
TGTGCCAGTAGTATAGATCCGGACAGGGAGGGCTACAATGAGCAGTTCTTC
CASSIDPDREGYNEQFF
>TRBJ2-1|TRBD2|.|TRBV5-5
TGTGCCAGCAGCTTGATGGCGGGAGGGCTAAATGAGCAGTTCTTC
CASSLMAGGLNEQFF
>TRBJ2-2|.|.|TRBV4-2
TGTGCCAGCAGCCTCGTAGGATTGGGCACCGGGGAGCTGTTTTTT
CASSLVGLGTGELFF
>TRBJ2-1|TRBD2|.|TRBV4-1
TGCGCCAGCAGCCCAATAGGACTAGCGGGGGGCCATCCGTCGGATGAGCAGTTCTTC
CASSPIGLAGGHPSDEQFF
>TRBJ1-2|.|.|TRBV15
TGTGCCACCAGCAAAGAGATGGCGGGGGCTGAAACCTTC
CATSKEMAGAETF
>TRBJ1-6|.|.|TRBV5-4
TGTGCCAGCAGCTTGGAGGCAGATAATTCACCCCTCCACTTT
CASSLEADNSPLHF
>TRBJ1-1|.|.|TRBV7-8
TGTGCCAGCAGCTTAGTGGCTTGGGGGAACACTGAAGCTTTCTTT
CASSLVAWGNTEAFF
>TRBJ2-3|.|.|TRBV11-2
TGTGCCAGCAGCTTCGACCTGGGGAGCACAGATACGCAGTATTTT
CASSFDLGSTDTQYF
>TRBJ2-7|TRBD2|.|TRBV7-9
TGTGCCAGCAGCTCGGGAAGCGGGGCTTTGAGGGGAGAGCAGTACTTC
CASSSGSGALRGEQYF
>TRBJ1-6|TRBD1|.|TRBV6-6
TGTGCCAGCAGCCGGGACAGCGCCCGTTATAATTCACCCCTCCACTTT
CASSRDSARYNSPLHF
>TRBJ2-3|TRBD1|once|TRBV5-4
TGTGCCAGCAGCCCGACAGGGTCCCGGCAGTATTTT
CASSPTGSRQYF
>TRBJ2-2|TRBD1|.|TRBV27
TGTGCCAGCAGTACACCCGGGACAGGGGCTTCAGGGACCGGGGAGCTGTTTTTT
CASSTPGTGASGTGELFF
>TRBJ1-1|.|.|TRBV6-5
TGTGCCAGCAGTTTCCCCCGTCCCATGAACACTGAAGCTTTCTTT
CASSFPRPMNTEAFF
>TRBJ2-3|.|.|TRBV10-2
TGCGCCAGCAGTGACCGGCGCGGGGGCCGAGATACGCAGTATTTT
CASSDRRGGRDTQYF